This passage covers 10 T cell receptor beta chains from one sample sequenced in a study of memory CD8 T cells in hepatitis C reinfection. Indicated time point: peak reinfection, 3 to 8 weeks after reinfection detection. No in vitro expansion preceded TCR sequencing of the sorted cells. This table comes from immunoSEQ multiplex PCR, and its TCRdb copy is limited to in-frame clones, with some not included. The sample holds 44,000 or so clones, 88% seen once. What was sequenced was naive CD8+ T cells sorted from blood. Every receptor here comes from a man aged 18 to 35 with hepatitis C virus infection.

The rearrangement uses TRBV5-4 and TRBJ2-3; D is undetermined. The length of the CDR3 is 14 residues. Germline V lookup: CDR1 SGHNT, CDR2 YYREEE (reference sequence). The germline V and J ends were trimmed by 4 bases and 4 bases, with 13 bases remaining between them. CDR3 nucleotide sequence: TGTGCCAGCAGCGCATCGAGCGATTCAGATACGCAGTATTTT. It yields the protein CASSASSDSDTQYF.

The chain is built from TRBV2 and TRBJ2-4; 9 bases map to TRBD1. The trim removed 7 bases at V and 5 bases at J, leaving 12 bases unmatched. The CDR3 is 16 residues long. Germline-derived CDR1 and CDR2 are SNHLY and FYNNEI. CDR3 sequence reads: CASIDLQGQGQNIQYF. Written as DNA, the CDR3 is TGTGCCAGCATTGACCTCCAGGGACAGGGCCAAAACATTCAGTACTTC.

The J gene is TRBJ2-7, the V gene TRBV30, with TRBD2 matching 10 bases. The trim removed 2 bases at V and 0 bases at J, leaving 1 base unmatched. This CDR3 has 14 amino acids. Germline V lookup: CDR1 GTSNPN, CDR2 SVGIG (reference sequence). For the CDR3, the DNA is TGTGCCTGGAGTAAGCGGGGGGGCTCCTACGAGCAGTACGTC. As protein: CAWSKRGGSYEQYV.

The J gene is TRBJ2-5, the V gene TRBV6-5, with D possibly being TRBD1 (6 bases). Germline lookup yields CDR1 MNHEY and CDR2 SVGAGI. Trimming took 8 bases from V and 0 from J, leaving 10 bases between them. This CDR3 is built from 13 residues. The CDR3: CASGGDNQETQYF. CDR3 DNA: TGTGCCAGCGGGGGCGACAACCAAGAGACCCAGTACTTC.

This chain joins TRBV9 and TRBJ2-1, with 9 bases fitting TRBD2. From germline, CDR1 is SGDLS and CDR2 YYNGEE. The CDR3 length is 14 residues. Trimming took 4 bases from V and 7 from J; bases not matched to a gene: 6. CDR3 protein: CASSLSGSGNEQFF. In DNA, the CDR3 is TGTGCCAGCAGCCTTAGCGGGAGTGGGAATGAGCAGTTCTTC.

This clone was counted a single time. The chain is built from TRBV6-4 and TRBJ2-7; maybe TRBD2 (6 bases). CDR3 length: 15 residues. V was shortened by 5 bases and J by 11 bases, with 25 bases between the two germline ends. CDR1 MRHNA and CDR2 SNTAGT come from the germline V gene. The CDR3 spells CASSPTRERGLSEYF. The CDR3 DNA reads as TGTGCCAGCAGTCCGACCCGGGAGAGGGGTCTGTCGGAGTACTTC.

This clone was picked up one time. This chain joins TRBV5-4 and TRBJ2-1; D remains unclear. CDR1 SGHNT and CDR2 YYREEE come from the germline V gene (reference sequence). This CDR3 spans 11 amino acids. V was cut by 0 bases and J by 9 bases, with 4 bases left in between. In nucleotides, the CDR3 is TGTGCCAGCAGCTTGGTGAGTGAGCAGTTCTTC. It codes for CASSLVSEQFF. Full variable domain (rest looked up from reference TRBV5-4 and TRBJ2-1): ETGVTQSPTHLIKTRGQQVTLRCSSQSGHNTVSWYQQALGQGPQFIFQYYREEENGRGNFPPRFSGLQFPNYSSELNVNALELDDSALYLCASSLVSEQFFGPGTRLTVL.

The chain combines TRBV19 with TRBJ1-1, with D uncertain. Trimming stripped 3 bases from V and 3 bases from J, with 14 bases between. The CDR3 has 15 amino acids. Looked up from germline, CDR1 is LNHDA and CDR2 is SQIVND (reference sequence). CDR3 protein: CASSILLEGYTEAFF. The CDR3 bases are TGTGCCAGTAGTATTTTGTTGGAGGGTTACACTGAAGCTTTCTTT.

The V gene is TRBV7-9, the J gene TRBJ1-2, with 8 bases matching TRBD1. The J segment lost 6 bases and the V segment lost 4 bases, leaving 7 bases of the junction unmatched. This CDR3 has 14 residues. The germline V gene has CDR1 SEHNR and CDR2 FQNEAQ (reference sequence). CDR3 bases: TGTGCCAGCAGCTCCAGGGGGCTGGAGGATGGCTACACCTTC. As protein: CASSSRGLEDGYTF.

This sequence joins TRBV27 and TRBJ1-1; D not resolved. The V end lost 6 bases, the J end lost 3 bases, and 14 bases lay between the germline ends. CDR3 length: 14 amino acids. In germline, CDR1 is MNHEY, CDR2 SMNVEV (reference sequence). CDR3 in amino acids: CASSMRRWDTEAFF. The CDR3 nucleotides read TGTGCCAGCAGCATGCGGCGGTGGGACACTGAAGCTTTCTTT.